The rows below give T cell receptor beta chains drawn from one sample of a study of blood T cell repertoires in COVID-19. The assay was immunoSEQ multiplex PCR, and TCRdb's table has in-frame clones only and misses some. The table records a few hundred thousand clones, approximately 87% of them present only once. The sample taken for sequencing was peripheral blood. The source of these receptors is a man aged 60 to 75 who had recovered from COVID-19. CDR3s include the opening cysteine and the closing phenylalanine or tryptophan. The order of the fields is CDR3 protein, J gene, clone size, V gene. Size is omitted from some rows. Given values are once, few, many or a class for expanded clones.

cdr3_aa: CASSPGGVETQYF
j_call: TRBJ2-5
clone_size: -
v_call: TRBV7-3

cdr3_aa: CASSLDSPNTGELFF
j_call: TRBJ2-2
clone_size: -
v_call: TRBV5-1

cdr3_aa: CASSGGSTGGGTEAFF
j_call: TRBJ1-1
clone_size: once
v_call: TRBV6-2/TRBV6-3

cdr3_aa: CSAATGIF
j_call: TRBJ1-4
clone_size: -
v_call: TRBV20-1

cdr3_aa: CAWSVRRGISNQPQHF
j_call: TRBJ1-5
clone_size: -
v_call: TRBV30

cdr3_aa: CASSLGGRRTYNEQFF
j_call: TRBJ2-1
clone_size: few
v_call: TRBV9

cdr3_aa: CAISVGTGGGETQYF
j_call: TRBJ2-5
clone_size: once
v_call: TRBV10-3

cdr3_aa: CASSLGGLPDEQFF
j_call: TRBJ2-1
clone_size: -
v_call: TRBV5-1

cdr3_aa: CASSLSLPTIEQYF
j_call: TRBJ2-7
clone_size: -
v_call: TRBV5-1

cdr3_aa: CASSQDTSGGRSYEQYF
j_call: TRBJ2-7
clone_size: -
v_call: TRBV4-2

cdr3_aa: CASGTETYGYTF
j_call: TRBJ1-2
clone_size: many
v_call: TRBV25-1